This TCR beta chain is drawn from a study of shared clonotypes between healthy human individuals. The overall study: Donors were a couple of women and a few men aged 18 to 49.

Some clones are missing from TCRdb's copy, which holds only in-frame ones; the method was immunoSEQ multiplex PCR. The profile shows around 2.1 million clones, under 97% of them singletons. This clonotype originated in a man in his late teens or twenties in good health. The source material was naive CD4+ T cells sorted from blood. Described subset: CD45RA+ positively selected.

In DNA, the CDR3 is TGTGCCAGCAGCAGTTGGACAGGGAACGAGCAGTACTTC. Amino acids: CASSSWTGNEQYF. J is TRBJ2-7 and V is TRBV11-2, with TRBD1 matching 8 bases. V was pared by 5 bases and J by 5 bases, with 5 bases of the junction left unmatched. The CDR3 is made up of 13 amino acids. Germline CDR1 SGHAT, CDR2 FQNNGV.